This entry features one TCR beta chain sequence. What it binds is not known. Assays covered roughly 90,000 TCR templates per sample. The protocol was immunoSEQ multiplex PCR, while the TCRdb copy is restricted to in-frame clones and leaves out a portion. This sample has over 60,000 clones, with more than 80% found just once. V was clipped by 1 base and J by 0 bases, with 7 bases between them. CDR1 SGHDN and CDR2 FVKESK come from the germline V gene. There are 14 residues in the CDR3. This sample is drawn from a study of siplizumab effects on memory and regulatory T cells. Study outcomes and limitations: Mapping to unstimulated subsets was achieved for only a minor fraction of alloreactive clones. It seemed that naive T cells were more diverse than memory cells and were major contributors to the alloresponse. Siplizumab significantly lowered the alloreactive sequences that could be traced to unstimulated CD4+ memory cells.

This chain uses TRBV14 with TRBJ2-7; D remains unclear. The sequenced material came from CD8+ T cells sorted from blood. The clonotype originates from a human donor in good health. The DNA of the CDR3 is TGTGCCAGCAGCCAAGGGGCGGACTCCTACGAGCAGTACTTC. Protein sequence: CASSQGADSYEQYF.